The entry below describes one TCR beta chain. Its antigen is unknown. Libraries were prepared by immunoSEQ multiplex PCR; TCRdb keeps only in-frame clonotypes and omits some of them. Among 70,000 to 90,000 clones listed, around 87% were seen once. The data originate from a study of T cell responses to AZD1222 COVID-19 vaccine. Study findings and constraints: Sampling that yielded the repertoires occurred only after the peak T cell response.

Germline CDR1 and CDR2: WSHSY and SAAADI. Trimming left V 2 bases short and J 3 bases short, with 8 bases between. The CDR3 length is 13 residues. V gene TRBV10-2 combines with J gene TRBJ2-7; no clear D gene. This TCR derives from an adult who received the AZD1222 COVID-19 vaccine. The sample consisted of peripheral blood, taken 28 days after the second AZD1222 dose. The CDR3 bases are TGCGCCAGCAGTGAGCTCCCCCGCTACGAGCAGTACTTC. It specifies CASSELPRYEQYF.